This T cell receptor (beta chain) was identified in a study of molecular identifiers for immune sequencing clone quantification. CDR3 size: 11 residues. V lost 5 bases to trimming and J lost 8 bases, with 8 bases between them. Germline values: CDR1 SGHRS, CDR2 YFSETQ. This clonotype was counted many times. Its antigen is undetermined. Naive CD8 T cell sorting was performed on the CD8+CD4-CCR7+CD45RA+ phenotype. Using its own MiXCR run on the PCR reads, TCRdb lists one record per CDR3 protein. The sample carries 70,000 to 95,000 distinct CDR3 sequences, roughly 20% recorded once. Study findings and constraints: For highly expanded clones, sizes could be underestimated when identical TCR molecules share a barcode. Spike-in Jurkat TCR RNA from a single cell reportedly registered among 900,000 to 1,000,000 naive cells. In naive cells, under 1% of molecules belonged to clones above 20 RNA copies, against over 99% in effector cells.

The receptor was isolated from a human donor in good health. Some libraries in this study had Jurkat cell RNA spiked in. V usage is TRBV5-1 and J usage is TRBJ2-1, with a possible D match to TRBD2 (7 bases). Sequences were obtained from naive CD8+ T cells from blood, with Jurkat cell RNA spiked in. Subset noted: FACS-sorted CD8+CD4-CCR7+CD45RA+ naive T cells. CDR3 loop: CASRGGHEQFF. The CDR3 nucleotides read TGCGCCAGCAGGGGGGGGCATGAGCAGTTCTTC.